These T cell receptor beta chains were read from a single sample in a study of blood T cell repertoires in COVID-19. The data were produced by immunoSEQ multiplex PCR, yet TCRdb's version contains in-frame clones alone and is incomplete. The table has approximately 70,000 clones, roughly 80% seen once. Specimen: peripheral blood. The source is a man in his 60s with COVID-19, enrolled during active disease. Each CDR3 is given with its conserved first and last residue. A D gene is named only where the DNA matches it firmly. Clone size is shown for a subset of rows, as once, few, many or a class of expanded clone.

clone_size: .; d_call: TRBD1; j_call: TRBJ1-6; v_call: TRBV30; cdr3_aa: CAWTPRQGFNSPLHF; cdr3_nt: TGTGCCTGGACCCCGCGACAGGGGTTTAATTCACCCCTCCACTTT
clone_size: .; d_call: .; j_call: TRBJ2-5; v_call: TRBV28; cdr3_aa: CASRTKETQYF; cdr3_nt: TGTGCCAGCAGAACTAAAGAGACCCAGTACTTC
clone_size: .; d_call: .; j_call: TRBJ1-4; v_call: TRBV5-1; cdr3_aa: CASSLDPGREKLFF; cdr3_nt: TGCGCCAGCAGCTTGGATCCGGGGAGGGAAAAACTGTTTTTT
clone_size: .; d_call: .; j_call: TRBJ2-5; v_call: TRBV4-2; cdr3_aa: CASSQDLGQQETQYF; cdr3_nt: TGTGCCAGCAGCCAAGATCTAGGACAACAAGAGACCCAGTACTTC
clone_size: .; d_call: .; j_call: TRBJ1-1; v_call: TRBV7-9; cdr3_aa: CAEDRAPLTEAFF; cdr3_nt: TGTGCCGAGGACAGAGCCCCCTTGACTGAAGCTTTCTTT
clone_size: .; d_call: .; j_call: TRBJ2-7; v_call: TRBV7-2; cdr3_aa: CASRKGLGATGEQYF; cdr3_nt: TGTGCCAGCAGGAAGGGACTGGGAGCTACAGGCGAGCAGTACTTC
clone_size: .; d_call: .; j_call: TRBJ1-6; v_call: TRBV6-5; cdr3_aa: CASSYSWQGKAPLHF; cdr3_nt: TGTGCCAGCAGTTACTCTTGGCAGGGGAAGGCACCCCTCCACTTT
clone_size: .; d_call: TRBD1; j_call: TRBJ2-2; v_call: TRBV3-1/TRBV3-2; cdr3_aa: CASSQTGARTGELFF; cdr3_nt: TGTGCCAGCAGCCAAACAGGGGCGAGGACCGGGGAGCTGTTTTTT
clone_size: .; d_call: .; j_call: TRBJ2-5; v_call: TRBV11-2; cdr3_aa: CASRAQGRETQYF; cdr3_nt: TGTGCCAGCAGGGCCCAGGGTAGGGAGACCCAGTACTTC
clone_size: .; d_call: TRBD2; j_call: TRBJ2-1; v_call: TRBV20-1; cdr3_aa: CSASPGLADNEQFF; cdr3_nt: TGCAGTGCTAGTCCGGGACTAGCGGATAATGAGCAGTTCTTC
clone_size: .; d_call: TRBD1; j_call: TRBJ2-7; v_call: TRBV6-5; cdr3_aa: CASSPQDRGGEQYF; cdr3_nt: TGTGCCAGCAGTCCCCAGGACAGGGGAGGCGAGCAGTACTTC
clone_size: .; d_call: TRBD1; j_call: TRBJ2-2; v_call: TRBV6-4; cdr3_aa: CASREQGWSGELFF; cdr3_nt: TGTGCCAGCAGAGAACAGGGGTGGTCCGGGGAGCTGTTTTTT
clone_size: .; d_call: TRBD1; j_call: TRBJ2-2; v_call: TRBV11-2; cdr3_aa: CASSSRQGVAGELFF; cdr3_nt: TGTGCCAGCAGCTCGCGACAGGGGGTGGCCGGGGAGCTGTTTTTT
clone_size: .; d_call: TRBD1; j_call: TRBJ1-6; v_call: TRBV18; cdr3_aa: CASSGTGYSPLHF; cdr3_nt: TGTGCCAGCTCAGGGACAGGGTATTCACCCCTCCACTTT
clone_size: .; d_call: .; j_call: TRBJ1-1; v_call: TRBV9; cdr3_aa: CASSVGGEDTEAFF; cdr3_nt: TGTGCCAGCAGCGTAGGCGGGGAGGACACTGAAGCTTTCTTT
clone_size: .; d_call: .; j_call: TRBJ2-5; v_call: TRBV21-1; cdr3_aa: CASRPTRQRRRAGWETQYF; cdr3_nt: TGTGCCAGCAGACCAACCCGACAGCGGCGGAGGGCGGGATGGGAGACCCAGTACTTC
clone_size: .; d_call: .; j_call: TRBJ1-6; v_call: TRBV2; cdr3_aa: CASKLRGNSPLHF; cdr3_nt: TGTGCCAGCAAGCTGAGGGGGAATTCACCCCTCCACTTT
clone_size: .; d_call: .; j_call: TRBJ1-4; v_call: TRBV2; cdr3_aa: CASSPQRQAEKLFF; cdr3_nt: TGTGCCAGCAGCCCCCAGCGGCAGGCTGAAAAACTGTTTTTT
clone_size: few; d_call: .; j_call: TRBJ2-7; v_call: TRBV11-2; cdr3_aa: CASRRPGLKNYEQYF; cdr3_nt: TGTGCCAGCAGACGACCGGGACTCAAGAACTACGAGCAGTACTTC
clone_size: .; d_call: .; j_call: TRBJ2-3; v_call: TRBV4-2; cdr3_aa: CASSQSRLPGTDTQYF; cdr3_nt: TGTGCCAGCAGCCAGTCACGACTACCCGGCACAGATACGCAGTATTTT
clone_size: .; d_call: .; j_call: TRBJ2-5; v_call: TRBV10-3; cdr3_aa: CAISEGSGATQETQYF; cdr3_nt: TGTGCCATCAGTGAAGGGTCGGGAGCCACACAAGAGACCCAGTACTTC
clone_size: .; d_call: .; j_call: TRBJ2-5; v_call: TRBV2; cdr3_aa: CASSGEQGETQYF; cdr3_nt: TGTGCCAGCAGTGGAGAGCAGGGGGAGACCCAGTACTTC
clone_size: few; d_call: TRBD1; j_call: TRBJ1-6; v_call: TRBV5-5; cdr3_aa: CASSGQGVGNSPLHF; cdr3_nt: TGTGCCAGCAGCGGCCAGGGGGTTGGGAATTCACCCCTCCACTTT
clone_size: .; d_call: .; j_call: TRBJ2-7; v_call: TRBV6-1; cdr3_aa: CASIERAGTNEQYF; cdr3_nt: TGTGCCAGCATTGAAAGGGCGGGTACAAACGAGCAGTACTTC
clone_size: few; d_call: TRBD2; j_call: TRBJ2-7; v_call: TRBV5-1; cdr3_aa: CASNRLAGGNGLEQYF; cdr3_nt: TGCGCCAGCAACCGGCTAGCGGGAGGTAATGGCCTCGAGCAGTACTTC
clone_size: .; d_call: TRBD2; j_call: TRBJ2-7; v_call: TRBV6-5; cdr3_aa: CASSIATSGYYEQYF; cdr3_nt: TGTGCCAGCAGCATCGCGACTAGCGGGTACTACGAGCAGTACTTC
clone_size: .; d_call: .; j_call: TRBJ2-3; v_call: TRBV2; cdr3_aa: CASRYSDTQYF; cdr3_nt: TGTGCCAGCAGGTACTCAGATACGCAGTATTTT
clone_size: .; d_call: .; j_call: TRBJ1-2; v_call: TRBV2; cdr3_aa: CASSDGGVRANYGYTF; cdr3_nt: TGTGCCAGCAGTGACGGGGGAGTCCGGGCTAACTATGGCTACACCTTC
clone_size: .; d_call: .; j_call: TRBJ2-3; v_call: TRBV29-1; cdr3_aa: CSVGREEDTQYF; cdr3_nt: TGCAGCGTTGGCAGGGAAGAAGATACGCAGTATTTT
clone_size: .; d_call: .; j_call: TRBJ2-2; v_call: TRBV28; cdr3_aa: CASISFSGELFF; cdr3_nt: TGTGCCAGCATTTCGTTTAGTGGTGAGCTGTTTTTT
clone_size: .; d_call: .; j_call: TRBJ1-1; v_call: TRBV7-9; cdr3_aa: CASSAPLYTEAFF; cdr3_nt: TGTGCCAGCAGCGCGCCTTTATACACTGAAGCTTTCTTT
clone_size: once; d_call: .; j_call: TRBJ2-1; v_call: TRBV28; cdr3_aa: CASSSLSWQSYNEQFF; cdr3_nt: TGTGCCAGCAGCAGTTTATCGTGGCAATCCTACAATGAGCAGTTCTTC
clone_size: .; d_call: .; j_call: TRBJ2-7; v_call: TRBV27; cdr3_aa: CASSLQGSYEQYF; cdr3_nt: TGTGCCAGCAGTTTGCAGGGTAGCTACGAGCAGTACTTC
clone_size: few; d_call: TRBD2; j_call: TRBJ2-1; v_call: TRBV11-2; cdr3_aa: CASSLIASGRNNEQFF; cdr3_nt: TGTGCCAGCAGCTTGATAGCTAGCGGGAGGAACAATGAGCAGTTCTTC
clone_size: .; d_call: .; j_call: TRBJ2-7; v_call: TRBV7-2; cdr3_aa: CASSLIVSEQYF; cdr3_nt: TGTGCCAGCAGCTTAATCGTCTCCGAGCAGTACTTC
clone_size: .; d_call: TRBD1; j_call: TRBJ1-2; v_call: TRBV9; cdr3_aa: CASSDRGQVRGYTF; cdr3_nt: TGTGCCAGCAGCGATCGAGGACAGGTTCGAGGCTACACCTTC
clone_size: .; d_call: .; j_call: TRBJ2-5; v_call: TRBV28; cdr3_aa: CASSLLAGEETQYF; cdr3_nt: TGTGCCAGCAGCCTACTTGCAGGGGAAGAGACCCAGTACTTC
clone_size: .; d_call: TRBD1; j_call: TRBJ2-6; v_call: TRBV18; cdr3_aa: CASSPPGQGHSGANVLTF; cdr3_nt: TGTGCCAGCTCACCACCGGGACAGGGTCACTCTGGGGCCAACGTCCTGACTTTC
clone_size: .; d_call: .; j_call: TRBJ2-3; v_call: TRBV14; cdr3_aa: CASSQDWAMAGNTDTQYF; cdr3_nt: TGTGCCAGCAGCCAAGATTGGGCTATGGCGGGGAACACAGATACGCAGTATTTT
clone_size: .; d_call: .; j_call: TRBJ1-2; v_call: TRBV5-4; cdr3_aa: CASSLAGFGYGYTF; cdr3_nt: TGTGCCAGCAGCTTGGCAGGGTTTGGCTATGGCTACACCTTC
clone_size: once; d_call: .; j_call: TRBJ1-2; v_call: TRBV5-4; cdr3_aa: CASSLDWGPNYGYTF; cdr3_nt: TGTGCCAGCAGCTTGGATTGGGGGCCCAACTATGGCTACACCTTC
clone_size: few; d_call: .; j_call: TRBJ1-6; v_call: TRBV2; cdr3_aa: CASRLISSYNSPLHF; cdr3_nt: TGTGCCAGCAGACTGATAAGCTCCTATAATTCACCCCTCCACTTT
clone_size: .; d_call: .; j_call: TRBJ2-1; v_call: TRBV10-2; cdr3_aa: CASGQYSYNEQFF; cdr3_nt: TGCGCCAGTGGACAGTACTCCTACAATGAGCAGTTCTTC
clone_size: .; d_call: .; j_call: TRBJ1-3; v_call: TRBV2; cdr3_aa: CASTLGGVSGNTIYF; cdr3_nt: TGTGCCAGCACCTTAGGGGGGGTGTCTGGAAACACCATATATTTT
clone_size: .; d_call: TRBD1; j_call: TRBJ1-5; v_call: TRBV2; cdr3_aa: CASSYKDRASNQPQHF; cdr3_nt: TGTGCCAGCAGCTATAAGGACAGGGCTAGCAATCAGCCCCAGCATTTT
clone_size: .; d_call: .; j_call: TRBJ2-2; v_call: TRBV29-1; cdr3_aa: CSVGQSNTGELFF; cdr3_nt: TGCAGCGTTGGACAGTCGAACACCGGGGAGCTGTTTTTT